These 14 T cell receptor beta chains share one sample of origin, sequenced in a study of blood T cell repertoires in COVID-19. The method was immunoSEQ multiplex PCR; TCRdb's version includes in-frame clones alone and lacks a portion of them. There are fewer than 200,000 clones in the sample; more than 70% occur only once, and 3.6% lies in the top ten. Source material: PBMCs or T cells enriched from blood (not recorded which). All receptors come from a woman aged 50 to 60 in a cohort exposed to, infected with or recovered from COVID-19 (not recorded which).

This chain connects TRBV3-1 (or the pseudogene TRBV3-2) to TRBJ1-6; 10 bases line up with TRBD1. With 4 bases clipped from V and 4 bases from J, the junction kept 1 base outside the gene matches. CDR1 is LGHDT, CDR2 YNNKEL, per germline (reference sequence). The CDR3 runs 15 residues. The CDR3 DNA is TGTGCCAGCAGCCCGGGACAGGGGTATAATTCACCCCTCCACTTT. Its protein is CASSPGQGYNSPLHF.

This chain links TRBV27 with TRBJ1-5; D gene ambiguous. V was clipped by 3 bases and J by 0 bases, with 6 bases between them. CDR1 and CDR2 (germline): MNHEY, SMNVEV (reference sequence). This CDR3 spans 14 amino acids. The CDR3 DNA follows: TGTGCCAGCAGTTTTTCGAGTAGCAATCAGCCCCAGCATTTT. Its translation: CASSFSSSNQPQHF.

The genes are TRBV28 and TRBJ1-5; D is unresolved. Germline V CDR1 and CDR2: MDHEN, SYDVKM. The CDR3 spans 18 residues. Between the trimmed V and J ends, which lost 7 bases and 1 base, there was a span of 23 bases. The CDR3 loop reads CASTVVKRAEWSNQPQHF. CDR3 nucleotide sequence: TGTGCCAGCACCGTTGTAAAGAGGGCGGAGTGGAGCAATCAGCCCCAGCATTTT.

V usage is TRBV9 and J usage is TRBJ2-1, with D possibly being TRBD2 (7 bases). The V end was cut by 3 bases, the J end by 3 bases, with 13 bases between. Germline CDR1 and CDR2: SGDLS and YYNGEE. CDR3 length: 15 amino acids. The CDR3 region is CASSESGGIYNEQFF. For the CDR3, the DNA is TGTGCCAGCAGCGAGTCGGGGGGCATCTACAATGAGCAGTTCTTC.

The rearrangement joins TRBV28 to TRBJ1-2; TRBD1 aligns across 12 bases. Losses at the gene ends were 5 bases for V and 8 bases for J; bases not matched to a gene: 6. This CDR3 comprises 14 residues. From germline, CDR1 is MDHEN and CDR2 SYDVKM. CDR3 nucleotide sequence: TGTGCCAGCAGTCCCCGGGACAGGGGGCTCGGCTACACCTTC. Protein: CASSPRDRGLGYTF.

This chain joins TRBV18 and TRBJ2-5, with D perhaps TRBD1 (6 bases). Germline V lookup: CDR1 KGHSH, CDR2 LQKENI. Trimming removed 2 bases from V and 3 bases from J, with 19 bases in between. The CDR3 runs to 17 residues. The CDR3 nucleotides read TGTGCCAGCTCACCAAACATGGGGGCCGGGACGAAAGAGACCCAGTACTTC. The encoded protein is CASSPNMGAGTKETQYF. The full variable domain, rest sourced from reference TRBV18 and TRBJ2-5, is NAGVMQNPRHLVRRRGQEARLRCSPMKGHSHVYWYRQLPEEGLKFMVYLQKENIIDESGMPKERFSAEFPKEGPSILRIQQVVRGDSAAYFCASSPNMGAGTKETQYFGPGTRLLVL.

The chain combines TRBV10-1 with TRBJ2-7, with D perhaps TRBD2 (6 bases). The CDR3 contains 14 residues. V was clipped by 4 bases and J by 3 bases, with 13 bases between them. The V gene's germline CDR1 is WNHNN and CDR2 SYGVQD (reference sequence). The CDR3 here is CASSASGDGYEQYF. The CDR3 nucleotides are TGCGCCAGCAGTGCCTCGGGAGACGGCTACGAGCAGTACTTC.

This clone was observed a single time. V usage is TRBV6-5 and J usage is TRBJ2-1; D call uncertain. The germline CDR1 and CDR2 sequences are MNHEY and SVGAGI. The CDR3 is 10 amino acids. The V gene lost 8 bases and the J gene lost 8 bases, with 7 bases spanning the gap. The CDR3: CASVEDEQFF. In DNA form, the CDR3 reads TGTGCCAGCGTTGAGGATGAGCAGTTCTTC.

The chain uses TRBV28 and TRBJ1-5; the D is unclear. CDR1 is MDHEN and CDR2 is SYDVKM in the germline V gene. V was trimmed by 3 bases and J by 6 bases, leaving 9 bases between them. The CDR3 is made up of 13 amino acids. The CDR3 protein is CASSLQATQPQHF. CDR3 DNA: TGTGCCAGCAGTTTGCAGGCGACTCAGCCCCAGCATTTT.

J is TRBJ1-2 and V is TRBV29-1; unclear D gene. Germline V gives CDR1 SQVTM, CDR2 ANQGSEA. This CDR3 has 15 residues. The V end was cut by 3 bases, the J end by 0 bases, with 14 bases between. CDR3 protein: CSVDHLMPANYGYTF. The DNA for the CDR3 is TGCAGCGTTGACCACCTTATGCCAGCTAACTATGGCTACACCTTC.

In DNA, the CDR3 is TGTGCCTGGAGTTACGTTAGCGGGGGCCTAAGGTACAATGAGCAGTTCTTC. Protein product: CAWSYVSGGLRYNEQFF. V and J are TRBV30 and TRBJ2-1; 9 bases agree with TRBD2. Germline values: CDR1 GTSNPN, CDR2 SVGIG (reference sequence). The ends lost 2 bases at V and 4 bases at J; junction bases unmatched: 12. The CDR3 loop spans 17 amino acids.

A word on this clone: Other DNA sequences in this sample translate to the same CDR3. The chain recombines TRBV29-1 with TRBJ1-1, with D perhaps TRBD1 (5 bases). The V gene lost 4 bases and the J gene lost 3 bases, with 6 bases spanning the gap. The CDR3 loop spans 11 amino acids. Germline loops: CDR1 SQVTM, CDR2 ANQGSEA. CDR3 region: CSVARDTEAFF. The CDR3 DNA is TGCAGCGTTGCCAGGGACACTGAAGCTTTCTTT.

V usage is TRBV7-9 and J usage is TRBJ2-1; D is undetermined. Trimming removed 0 bases from V and 6 bases from J, with 9 bases in between. The germline V gene has CDR1 SEHNR and CDR2 FQNEAQ (reference sequence). The CDR3 contains 14 residues. The CDR3 coding sequence is TGTGCCAGCAGCTTAGCAAGGCAGGTCAATGAGCAGTTCTTC. Residues: CASSLARQVNEQFF. Full variable domain (outside the CDR3, taken from reference TRBV7-9 and TRBJ2-1): DTGVSQNPRHKITKRGQNVTFRCDPISEHNRLYWYRQTLGQGPEFLTYFQNEAQLEKSRLLSDRFSAERPKGSFSTLEIQRTEQGDSAMYLCASSLARQVNEQFFGPGTRLTVL.

The rearrangement uses TRBV29-1 and TRBJ2-7; 8 nucleotides agree with TRBD2. The CDR3 contains 16 residues. Losses at the gene ends were 7 bases for V and 0 bases for J; bases not matched to a gene: 14. Germline-derived CDR1 and CDR2 are SQVTM and ANQGSEA. The CDR3 spells CSAAGSAGGLSYEQYF. The CDR3 DNA reads as TGCAGCGCAGCCGGTAGCGCGGGAGGCCTCTCCTACGAGCAGTACTTC.